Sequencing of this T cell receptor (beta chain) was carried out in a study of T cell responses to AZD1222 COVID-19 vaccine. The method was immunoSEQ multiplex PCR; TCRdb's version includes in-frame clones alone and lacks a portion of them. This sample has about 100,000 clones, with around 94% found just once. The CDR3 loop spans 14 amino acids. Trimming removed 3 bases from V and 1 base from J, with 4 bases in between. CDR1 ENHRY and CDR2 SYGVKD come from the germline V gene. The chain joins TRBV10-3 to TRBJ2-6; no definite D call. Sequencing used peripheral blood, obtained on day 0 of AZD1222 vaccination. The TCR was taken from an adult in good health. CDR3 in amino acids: CAISDLSGANVLTF. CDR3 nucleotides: TGTGCCATCAGTGATTTATCTGGGGCCAACGTCCTGACTTTC.